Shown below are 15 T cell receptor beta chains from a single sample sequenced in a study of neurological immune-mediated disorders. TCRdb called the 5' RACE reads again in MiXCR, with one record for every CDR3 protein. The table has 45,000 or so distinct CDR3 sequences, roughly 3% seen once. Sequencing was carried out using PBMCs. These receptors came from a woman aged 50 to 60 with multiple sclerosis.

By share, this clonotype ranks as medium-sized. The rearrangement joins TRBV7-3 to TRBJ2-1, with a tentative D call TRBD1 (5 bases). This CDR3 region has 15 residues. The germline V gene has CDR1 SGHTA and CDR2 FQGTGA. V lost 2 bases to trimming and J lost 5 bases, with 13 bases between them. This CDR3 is CASSLGVSGNNEQFF. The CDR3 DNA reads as TGTGCCAGCAGCTTAGGGGTATCAGGGAACAATGAGCAGTTCTTC.

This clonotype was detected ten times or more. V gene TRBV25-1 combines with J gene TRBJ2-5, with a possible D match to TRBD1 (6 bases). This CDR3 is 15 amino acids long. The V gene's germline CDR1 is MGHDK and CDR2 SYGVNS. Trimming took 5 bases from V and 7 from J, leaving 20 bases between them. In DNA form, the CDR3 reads TGTGCCAGCAGTTCGAGGGGGTGGTATACGGGGACCCAGTACTTC. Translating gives CASSSRGWYTGTQYF.

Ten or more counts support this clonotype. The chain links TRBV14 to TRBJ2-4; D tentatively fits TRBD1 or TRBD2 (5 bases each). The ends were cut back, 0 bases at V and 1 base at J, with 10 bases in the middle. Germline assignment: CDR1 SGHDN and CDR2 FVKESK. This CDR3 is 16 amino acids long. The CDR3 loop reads CASSQDGGYAKNIQYF. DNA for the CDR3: TGTGCCAGCAGCCAAGATGGGGGTTACGCCAAAAACATTCAGTACTTC.

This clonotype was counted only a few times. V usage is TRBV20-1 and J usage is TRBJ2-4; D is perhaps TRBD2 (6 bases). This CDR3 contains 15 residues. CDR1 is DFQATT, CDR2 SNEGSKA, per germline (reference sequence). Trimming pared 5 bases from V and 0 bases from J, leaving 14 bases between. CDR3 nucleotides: TGCAGTGCTCTCCATAGCGGAATAGCCAAAAACATTCAGTACTTC. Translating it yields CSALHSGIAKNIQYF.

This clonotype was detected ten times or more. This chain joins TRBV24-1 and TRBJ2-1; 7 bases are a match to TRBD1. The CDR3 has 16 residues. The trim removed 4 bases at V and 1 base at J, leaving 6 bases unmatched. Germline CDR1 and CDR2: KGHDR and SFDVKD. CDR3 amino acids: CATSDKGANSYNEQFF. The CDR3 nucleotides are TGTGCCACCAGTGACAAGGGGGCTAATTCCTACAATGAGCAGTTCTTC.

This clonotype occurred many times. In DNA form, the CDR3 reads TGCAGTGCTAGAGTTCGAGAGACCCAGTACTTC. Encoded protein: CSARVRETQYF. The rearrangement joins TRBV20-1 to TRBJ2-5, with no clear D. Germline values: CDR1 DFQATT, CDR2 SNEGSKA (reference sequence). Trimming shortened V by 1 base and J by 4 bases, and 4 bases separated the two germline ends. This CDR3 contains 11 residues.

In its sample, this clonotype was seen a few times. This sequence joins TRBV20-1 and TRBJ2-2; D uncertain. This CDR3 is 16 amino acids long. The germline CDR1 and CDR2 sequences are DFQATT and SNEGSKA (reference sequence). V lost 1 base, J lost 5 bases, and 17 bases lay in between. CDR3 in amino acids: CSARVHRHKPTGELFF. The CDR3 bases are TGCAGTGCTAGAGTTCACCGGCATAAGCCGACCGGGGAGCTGTTTTTT.

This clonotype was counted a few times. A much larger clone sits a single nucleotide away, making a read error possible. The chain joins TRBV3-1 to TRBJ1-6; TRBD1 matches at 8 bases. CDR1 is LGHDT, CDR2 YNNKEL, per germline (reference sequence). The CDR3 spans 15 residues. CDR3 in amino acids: CASSQQGASGSPLNF. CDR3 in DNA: TGTGCCAGCAGCCAACAGGGGGCCAGCGGTTCACCCCTCAACTTT.

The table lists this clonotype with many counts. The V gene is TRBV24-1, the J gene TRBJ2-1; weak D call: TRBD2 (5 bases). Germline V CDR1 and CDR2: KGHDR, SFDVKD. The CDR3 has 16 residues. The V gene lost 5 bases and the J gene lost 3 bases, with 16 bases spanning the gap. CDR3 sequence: CATSGRAGGFYNEQFF. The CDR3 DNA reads TGTGCCACCAGTGGCCGGGCGGGCGGATTCTACAATGAGCAGTTCTTC.

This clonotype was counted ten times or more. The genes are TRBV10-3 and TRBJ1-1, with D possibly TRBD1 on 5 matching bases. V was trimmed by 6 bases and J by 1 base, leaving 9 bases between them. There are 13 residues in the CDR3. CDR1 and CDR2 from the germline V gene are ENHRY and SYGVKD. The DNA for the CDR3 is TGTGCCATCAGCCCAGGACAGAACACTGAAGCTTTCTTT. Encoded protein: CAISPGQNTEAFF.

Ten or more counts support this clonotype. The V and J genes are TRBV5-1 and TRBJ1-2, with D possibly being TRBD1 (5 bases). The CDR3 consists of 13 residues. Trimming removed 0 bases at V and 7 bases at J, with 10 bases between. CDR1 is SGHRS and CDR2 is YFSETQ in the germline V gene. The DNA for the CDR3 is TGCGCCAGCAGCTTGGGACAGCTCGGTGGCTACACCTTC. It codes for CASSLGQLGGYTF.

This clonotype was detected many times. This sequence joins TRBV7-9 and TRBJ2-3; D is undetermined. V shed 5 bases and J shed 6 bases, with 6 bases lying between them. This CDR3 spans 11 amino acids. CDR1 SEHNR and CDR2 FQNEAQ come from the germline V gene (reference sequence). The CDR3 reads CASSEADTQYF. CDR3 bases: TGTGCCAGCAGCGAAGCTGATACGCAGTATTTT.

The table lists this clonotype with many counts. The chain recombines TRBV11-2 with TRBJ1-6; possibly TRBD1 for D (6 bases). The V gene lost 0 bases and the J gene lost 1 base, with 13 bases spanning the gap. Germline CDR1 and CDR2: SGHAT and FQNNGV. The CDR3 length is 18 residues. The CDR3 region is CASSLEMGGGSYNSPLHF. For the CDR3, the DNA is TGTGCCAGCAGCTTAGAGATGGGGGGCGGTTCCTATAATTCACCCCTCCACTTT.

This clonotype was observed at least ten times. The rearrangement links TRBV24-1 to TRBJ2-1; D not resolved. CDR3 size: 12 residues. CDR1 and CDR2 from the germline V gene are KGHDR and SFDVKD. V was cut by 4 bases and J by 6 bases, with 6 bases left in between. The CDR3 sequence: CATSEYGNEQFF. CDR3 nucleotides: TGTGCCACCAGTGAGTATGGCAATGAGCAGTTCTTC.

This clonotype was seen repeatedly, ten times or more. Written as DNA, the CDR3 is TGTGCCAGCAGCTTCCAGGGCACCGGAAACACCATATATTTT. It is translated as CASSFQGTGNTIYF. The rearrangement uses TRBV7-8 and TRBJ1-3; TRBD1 might be the D (5 bases). Trimming cost V 3 bases and J 4 bases, with 10 bases left between them. Germline assignment: CDR1 SGHVS and CDR2 FQNEAQ. The CDR3 spans 14 residues.